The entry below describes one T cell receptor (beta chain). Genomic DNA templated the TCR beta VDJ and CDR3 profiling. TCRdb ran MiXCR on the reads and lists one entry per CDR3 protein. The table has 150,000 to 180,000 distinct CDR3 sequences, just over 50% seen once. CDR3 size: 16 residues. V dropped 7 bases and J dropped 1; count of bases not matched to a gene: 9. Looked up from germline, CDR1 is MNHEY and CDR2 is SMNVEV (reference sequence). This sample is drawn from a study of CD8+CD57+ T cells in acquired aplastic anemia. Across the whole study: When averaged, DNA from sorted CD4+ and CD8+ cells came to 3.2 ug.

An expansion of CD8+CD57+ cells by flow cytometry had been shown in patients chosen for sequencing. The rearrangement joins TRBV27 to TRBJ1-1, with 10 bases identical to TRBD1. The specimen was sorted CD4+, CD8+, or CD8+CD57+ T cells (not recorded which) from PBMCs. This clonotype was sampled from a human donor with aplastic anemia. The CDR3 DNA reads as TGTGCCAGCACCCTCGGGACAGGGGTGGGGAACACTGAAGCTTTCTTT. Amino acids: CASTLGTGVGNTEAFF.